This record covers a single T cell receptor (beta chain). The data derive from a study of blood T cell repertoires in COVID-19. On the study more broadly: Sites across the United States, Italy and Spain contributed samples from acute and convalescent COVID-19. T cells, B-cell-depleted T cells, or PBMCs provided the cDNA or gDNA that served as material.

Per the authors' pipeline: Amplified reference gene primers provided the basis for estimating nucleated cell counts. Data came from immunoSEQ multiplex PCR; TCRdb stores just in-frame clones and leaves some out. V and J calls and clone size are as listed in that table; D and trimming were resolved from the DNA. Of over 150,000 clones in the sample, roughly 81% were seen once. Germline V gene data show CDR1 as KGHDR and CDR2 as SFDVKD. The CDR3 spans 15 residues. V lost 10 bases, J lost 2 bases, and 7 bases stayed unmatched. Enrolment of Seattle patients took place during active infection, and they were followed longitudinally.

This TCR came from a woman older than 75 with COVID-19, enrolled during active disease. Input material: peripheral blood. The chain employs TRBV24-1 and TRBJ2-3, with 11 bases lining up with TRBD2. Written as DNA, the CDR3 is TGTGCCACTAGCGGGGGGGTCGCACCCACAGATACGCAGTATTTT. This sequence encodes CATSGGVAPTDTQYF.